This TCR beta chain was found in a study of CD8+ T cells in alopecia areata. The wider study: Severity in treated patients was scored by percentage of scalp area affected. Study-wide results and limits: The study found tofacitinib significantly decreased scalp clonality and expanded CD8+ clones among the top 100.

Stated treatment: oral pan-JAK inhibitor, 5-10 mg twice daily. Lesional scalp punch biopsies and peripheral blood came from alopecia areata patients. Sorting from PBMCs produced CD4+ and CD8+ T cells. This clone was seen a handful of times. Its target is not known. The sample contains more than one DNA sequence encoding this CDR3. Trimming took off 4 bases at V and 6 bases at J, with 4 bases between the two ends. Germline lookup yields CDR1 SQVTM and CDR2 ANQGSEA. The CDR3 totals 10 residues. cDNA prepared by RNA extraction and subsequent reverse transcription served as the template for sequencing. Measured with immunoSEQ multiplex PCR; TCRdb has only the in-frame clones, and not every one. The sample has more than 110,000 clones; about 59% are singletons.

The TCR sequence derives from a human donor with alopecia areata. The V gene is TRBV29-1, the J gene TRBJ2-1; D gene uncertain. The specimen comprised CD8+ T cells sorted from blood, sampled at week 4, from a patient treated with tofacitinib. CDR3 protein: CSVVGNEQFF. For the CDR3, the DNA is TGCAGCGTTGTCGGCAATGAGCAGTTCTTC.